Each of the 12 T cell receptor beta chains below was sequenced from the same sample in a study of blood T cell repertoires in COVID-19. Only in-frame clones appear in the TCRdb table, and some are missing; sequencing was by immunoSEQ multiplex PCR. The repertoire includes tens of thousands of clones, 65% to 90% of them detected once, and roughly 13% sits in the top ten. Material for sequencing was peripheral blood. The receptor set was obtained from a human donor in a cohort sampled during active COVID-19.

The genes are TRBV7-2 and TRBJ2-5, with unresolved D. Germline V gives CDR1 SGHTA, CDR2 FQGNSA. Trimming pared 0 bases from V and 5 bases from J, leaving 7 bases between. The CDR3 runs 13 residues. This CDR3 is CASSLAFQETQYF. Written as DNA, the CDR3 is TGTGCCAGCAGCTTAGCGTTCCAGGAGACCCAGTACTTC.

The V gene is TRBV2, the J gene TRBJ2-3; D possibly corresponds to TRBD2 (6 bases). Deletions cut 7 bases from V and 4 bases from J, with 6 bases between. In germline, CDR1 is SNHLY, CDR2 FYNNEI. This CDR3 comprises 11 residues. CDR3 in DNA: TGTGCCAGCACTAGCGCAGATACGCAGTATTTT. The encoded protein is CASTSADTQYF.

The rearrangement joins TRBV5-1 to TRBJ1-3; 8 nucleotides align to TRBD1. Germline trimming cut 4 bases from V and 2 bases from J; bases unmatched to any gene: 5. Germline CDR1 SGHRS, CDR2 YFSETQ. The CDR3 sequence is 15 residues long. The CDR3 region is CASSATGATGNTIYF. CDR3 coding DNA: TGCGCCAGCAGCGCGACAGGGGCTACTGGAAACACCATATATTTT.

The rearrangement links TRBV4-3 to TRBJ2-1; 10 bases are a match to TRBD1. The CDR3 is 16 amino acids. CDR1 LGHNA and CDR2 YSLEER come from the germline V gene. V lost 4 bases, J lost 6 bases, and 9 bases stayed unmatched. The CDR3 region is CASSRVGTGEANEQFF. As DNA, the CDR3 is TGCGCCAGCAGCCGCGTTGGGACAGGGGAGGCCAATGAGCAGTTCTTC.

This sequence joins TRBV7-2 and TRBJ2-1; weak D call: TRBD1 (6 bases). This CDR3 contains 14 residues. CDR1 is SGHTA and CDR2 is FQGNSA in the germline V gene. The V end was cut by 5 bases, the J end by 9 bases, with 17 bases between. This CDR3 is CASSPGTLWGEQFF. The CDR3 nucleotides are TGTGCCAGCAGCCCCGGGACACTCTGGGGTGAGCAGTTCTTC.

V usage is TRBV7-2 and J usage is TRBJ1-2, with a weak D call TRBD1 (6 bases). The ends were cut back, 5 bases at V and 7 bases at J, with 20 bases in the middle. Germline-derived CDR1 and CDR2 are SGHTA and FQGNSA. The CDR3 totals 15 residues. DNA of the CDR3: TGTGCCAGCAGCCCGACTCTCGGGACACCGCTTGGCTACACCTTC. It codes for CASSPTLGTPLGYTF.

The chain recombines TRBV7-2 with TRBJ2-2; 11 nucleotides agree with TRBD1. The CDR3 contains 15 residues. V was pared by 5 bases and J by 7 bases, with 6 bases of the junction left unmatched. Germline V CDR1 and CDR2: SGHTA, FQGNSA. The CDR3 region is CASSPRTGGGGELFF. DNA for the CDR3: TGTGCCAGCAGCCCCCGGACAGGGGGCGGCGGGGAGCTGTTTTTT.

The rearrangement joins TRBV18 to TRBJ2-7; D perhaps matches TRBD1 (6 bases). Trimming left V 2 bases short and J 6 bases short, with 17 bases between. This CDR3 has 15 amino acids. Germline values: CDR1 KGHSH, CDR2 LQKENI. In DNA form, the CDR3 reads TGTGCCAGCTCACCAAGGGGGTCCGGGTCTCGCGAGCAGTACTTC. It specifies CASSPRGSGSREQYF.

The rearrangement joins TRBV6-6 to TRBJ2-2; D is perhaps TRBD1 (5 bases). CDR3 length equals 16 residues. Germline V gives CDR1 MNHNY, CDR2 SVGAGI (reference sequence). The V gene lost 0 bases and the J gene lost 7 bases, with 15 bases spanning the gap. CDR3 bases: TGTGCCAGCAGTTACTCGGTGTCGCAGGGTAGCGGGGAGCTGTTTTTT. This translates into CASSYSVSQGSGELFF.

This chain links TRBV10-1 with TRBJ2-3, with 9 positions matching TRBD1. This CDR3 spans 15 amino acids. With V trimmed by 6 bases and J by 3 bases, 7 bases remained unmatched. Germline V gene sequence: CDR1 WNHNN, CDR2 SYGVQD (reference sequence). The CDR3 is CASRQGASDTDTQYF. In DNA, the CDR3 is TGCGCCAGCAGACAGGGGGCCTCGGATACAGATACGCAGTATTTT.

V and J are TRBV5-1 and TRBJ1-1; D is possibly TRBD1 (6 bases). V was clipped by 1 base and J by 0 bases, with 13 bases between them. Germline values: CDR1 SGHRS, CDR2 YFSETQ. The CDR3 loop spans 16 amino acids. CDR3 in amino acids: CASSLLVGGMNTEAFF. The CDR3 DNA sequence: TGCGCCAGCAGCTTGCTTGTTGGGGGCATGAACACTGAAGCTTTCTTT.

CDR3 bases: TGTGCCAGCAGCAGTTACGGGACAGGATCTACCTACGAGCAGTACTTC. This encodes CASSSYGTGSTYEQYF. V is TRBV6-2 or TRBV6-3 and J is TRBJ2-7; TRBD1 matches at 8 bases. CDR3 length: 16 amino acids. Germline CDR1 is MNHEY and CDR2 is SVGEGT. With 6 bases clipped from V and 2 bases from J, the junction kept 12 bases outside the gene matches.